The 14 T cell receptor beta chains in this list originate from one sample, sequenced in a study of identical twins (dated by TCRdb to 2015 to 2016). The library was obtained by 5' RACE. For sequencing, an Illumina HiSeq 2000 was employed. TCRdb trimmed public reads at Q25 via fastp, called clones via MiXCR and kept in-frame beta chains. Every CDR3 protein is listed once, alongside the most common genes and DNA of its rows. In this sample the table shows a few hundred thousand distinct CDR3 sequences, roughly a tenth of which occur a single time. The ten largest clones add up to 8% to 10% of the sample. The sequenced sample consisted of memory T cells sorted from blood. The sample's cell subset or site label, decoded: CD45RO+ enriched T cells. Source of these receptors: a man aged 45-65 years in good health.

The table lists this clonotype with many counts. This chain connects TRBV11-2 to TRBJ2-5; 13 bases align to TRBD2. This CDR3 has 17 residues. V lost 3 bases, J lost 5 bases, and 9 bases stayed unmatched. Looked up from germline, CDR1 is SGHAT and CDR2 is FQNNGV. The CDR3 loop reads CASSLGLAGHSGETQYF. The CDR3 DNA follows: TGTGCCAGCAGCTTGGGACTAGCGGGACATAGCGGGGAGACCCAGTACTTC.

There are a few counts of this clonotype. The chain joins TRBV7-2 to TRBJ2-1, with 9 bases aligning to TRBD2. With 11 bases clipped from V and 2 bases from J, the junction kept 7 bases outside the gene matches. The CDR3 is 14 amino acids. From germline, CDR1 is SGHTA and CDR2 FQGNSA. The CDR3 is CAAILAGTYNEQFF. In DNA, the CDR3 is TGTGCCGCGATACTAGCGGGCACCTACAATGAGCAGTTCTTC.

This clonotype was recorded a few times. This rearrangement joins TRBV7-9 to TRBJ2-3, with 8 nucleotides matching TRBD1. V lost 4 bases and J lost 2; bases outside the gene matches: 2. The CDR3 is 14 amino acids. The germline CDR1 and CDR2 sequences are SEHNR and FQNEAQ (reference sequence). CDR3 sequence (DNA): TGTGCCAGCAGCTCGGACAGGGACACAGATACGCAGTATTTT. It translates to CASSSDRDTDTQYF.

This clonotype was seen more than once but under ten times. CDR3 in amino acids: CASSPLGAGGSYNEQFF. As DNA, the CDR3 is TGTGCCAGCAGTCCCCTGGGAGCGGGGGGAAGCTACAATGAGCAGTTCTTC. J is TRBJ2-1 and V is TRBV2; 9 positions match TRBD2. This CDR3 spans 17 amino acids. Germline CDR1 SNHLY, CDR2 FYNNEI. V lost 5 bases and J lost 3; bases outside the gene matches: 11.

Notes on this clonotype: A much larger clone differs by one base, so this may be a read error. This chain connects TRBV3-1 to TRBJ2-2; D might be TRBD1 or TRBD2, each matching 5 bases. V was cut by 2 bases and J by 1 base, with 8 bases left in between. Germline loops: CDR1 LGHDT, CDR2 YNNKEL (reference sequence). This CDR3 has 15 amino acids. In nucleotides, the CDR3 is TGTGCCAGCAGCCAATGGGACGGGAACACCGGGGAGCTGTTTTTT. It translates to CASSQWDGNTGELFF.

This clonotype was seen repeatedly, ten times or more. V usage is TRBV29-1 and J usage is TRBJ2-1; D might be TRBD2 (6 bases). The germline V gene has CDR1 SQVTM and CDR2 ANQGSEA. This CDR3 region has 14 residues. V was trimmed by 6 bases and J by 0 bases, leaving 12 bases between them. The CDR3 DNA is TGCAGCGTAGCGGGCGGTTCCTCCTACAATGAGCAGTTCTTC. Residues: CSVAGGSSYNEQFF.

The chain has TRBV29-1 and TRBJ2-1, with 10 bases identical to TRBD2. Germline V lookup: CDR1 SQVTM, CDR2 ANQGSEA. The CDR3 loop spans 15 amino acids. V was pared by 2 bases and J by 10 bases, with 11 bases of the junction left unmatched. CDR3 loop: CSVEPSGGAYSEQFF. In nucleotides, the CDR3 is TGCAGCGTTGAACCGAGCGGGGGGGCCTACTCCGAGCAGTTCTTC.

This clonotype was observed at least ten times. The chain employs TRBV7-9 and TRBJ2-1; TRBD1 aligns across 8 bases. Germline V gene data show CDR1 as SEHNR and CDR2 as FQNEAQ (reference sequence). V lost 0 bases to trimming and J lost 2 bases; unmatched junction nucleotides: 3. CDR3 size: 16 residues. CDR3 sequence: CASSLAGQGAYNEQFF. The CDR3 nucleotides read TGTGCCAGCAGCTTAGCCGGACAGGGCGCCTACAATGAGCAGTTCTTC. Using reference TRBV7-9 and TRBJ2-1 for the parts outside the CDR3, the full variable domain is DTGVSQNPRHKITKRGQNVTFRCDPISEHNRLYWYRQTLGQGPEFLTYFQNEAQLEKSRLLSDRFSAERPKGSFSTLEIQRTEQGDSAMYLCASSLAGQGAYNEQFFGPGTRLTVL.

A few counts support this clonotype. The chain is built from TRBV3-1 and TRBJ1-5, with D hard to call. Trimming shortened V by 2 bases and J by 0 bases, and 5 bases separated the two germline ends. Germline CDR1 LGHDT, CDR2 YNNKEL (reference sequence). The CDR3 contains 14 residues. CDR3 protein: CASSQTLSNQPQHF. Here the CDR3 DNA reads TGTGCCAGCAGCCAAACCCTTAGCAATCAGCCCCAGCATTTT.

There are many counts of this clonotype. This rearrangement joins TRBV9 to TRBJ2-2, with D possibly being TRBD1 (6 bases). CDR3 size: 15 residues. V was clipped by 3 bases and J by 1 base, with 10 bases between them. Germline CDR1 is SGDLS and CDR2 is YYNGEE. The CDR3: CASSAEGGNTGELFF. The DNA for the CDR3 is TGTGCCAGCAGCGCAGAAGGGGGGAACACCGGGGAGCTGTTTTTT.

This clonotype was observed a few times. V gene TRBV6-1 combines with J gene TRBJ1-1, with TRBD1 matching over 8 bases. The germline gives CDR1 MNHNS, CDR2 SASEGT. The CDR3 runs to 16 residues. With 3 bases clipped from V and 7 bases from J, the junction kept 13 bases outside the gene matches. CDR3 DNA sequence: TGTGCCAGCAGTGAGGCGATTCATCTGACAGGGGATGAAGCTTTCTTT. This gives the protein CASSEAIHLTGDEAFF.

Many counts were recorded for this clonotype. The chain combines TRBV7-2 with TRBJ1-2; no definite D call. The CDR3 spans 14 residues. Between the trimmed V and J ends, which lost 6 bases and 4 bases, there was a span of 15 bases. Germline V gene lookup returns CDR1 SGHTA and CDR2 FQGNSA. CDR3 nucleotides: TGTGCCAGCAGACCCACGACGGAGGTCTATGGCTACACCTTC. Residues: CASRPTTEVYGYTF.

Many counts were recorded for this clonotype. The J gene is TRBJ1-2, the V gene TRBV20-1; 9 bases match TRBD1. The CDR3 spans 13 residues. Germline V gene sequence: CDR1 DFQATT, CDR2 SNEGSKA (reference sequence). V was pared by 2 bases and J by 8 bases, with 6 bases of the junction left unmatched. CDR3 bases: TGCAGTGCTAGAACAGGGGGCGCGAGGGGCTACACCTTC. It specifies CSARTGGARGYTF.

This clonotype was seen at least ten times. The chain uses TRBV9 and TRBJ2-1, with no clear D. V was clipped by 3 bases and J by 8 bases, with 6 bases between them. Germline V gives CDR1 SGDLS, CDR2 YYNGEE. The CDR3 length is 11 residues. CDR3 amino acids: CASSAQDEQFF. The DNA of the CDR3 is TGTGCCAGCAGCGCTCAGGATGAGCAGTTCTTC. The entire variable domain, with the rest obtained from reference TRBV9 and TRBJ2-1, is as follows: DSGVTQTPKHLITATGQRVTLRCSPRSGDLSVYWYQQSLDQGLQFLIQYYNGEERAKGNILERFSAQQFPDLHSELNLSSLELGDSALYFCASSAQDEQFFGPGTRLTVL.